The present TCR beta chain was sequenced within a study of blood T cell repertoires in COVID-19. Whole-study context: Spain, Italy and the United States supplied samples that represented acute and convalescent COVID-19. PBMCs, B-cell-depleted T cells, or T cells provided the cDNA or gDNA that made up the material.

Libraries were prepared by immunoSEQ multiplex PCR; TCRdb keeps only in-frame clonotypes and omits some of them. The top ten hold roughly a third of the sample, which has about 82,000 clones, about 78% seen once. V lost 5 bases and J lost 4, with 8 bases in between. The germline gives CDR1 LNHDA, CDR2 SQIVND (reference sequence). The CDR3 length is 12 residues. This clone was detected once. Sequencing was performed on peripheral blood. J is TRBJ2-5 and V is TRBV19, with a weak D call TRBD1 (5 bases). This TCR was recovered from a man aged 60-69 years with COVID-19, enrolled during active disease. The CDR3 region is CASSSGLETQYF. CDR3 sequence (DNA): TGTGCCAGTAGTTCAGGGTTAGAGACCCAGTACTTC.